The 27 T cell receptor beta chains reported below all come from one sample, sequenced in a study of T cells expressing NK-cell markers. TCRdb re-analyzed the 5' RACE reads; it lists each CDR3 protein once, without DNA. Recorded here are about 550,000 distinct CDR3 sequences; the top ten clones represent roughly 3.4%. Sequenced input: blood T cells: a sorted CD56 or NKG2C T cell subset, CD4+ or CD8+ T cells, or bulk PBMC T cells (not recorded which). These receptors came from a man between 18 and 35 years old in good health.

J is TRBJ2-1 and V is TRBV29-1; TCRdb lists TRBD2, though no DNA is available to test this call. Germline-derived CDR1 and CDR2 are SQVTM and ANQGSEA. The CDR3 contains 18 residues. The CDR3 spells CSAAPGGFGTSGSNEQFF.

This sequence joins TRBV5-1 and TRBJ2-4; as DNA is missing, the TRBD2 call by TCRdb cannot be tested. Germline loops: CDR1 SGHRS, CDR2 YFSETQ. The CDR3 is 20 residues long. The CDR3 protein is CASSGGLAGSELGAKNIQYF.

The chain carries TRBV20-1 and TRBJ2-3; the TRBD2 assignment by TCRdb is unverifiable without DNA. The CDR3 spans 13 residues. CDR1 and CDR2 (germline): DFQATT, SNEGSKA (reference sequence). The CDR3 protein is CSASEDSTDTQYF.

V is TRBV16 and J is TRBJ2-2. CDR3 length: 12 residues. Germline assignment: CDR1 KGHSY and CDR2 FQNENV. The CDR3 loop is CASSQTAGELFF.

CDR3: CAIKDPGTGVEQYF. This rearrangement joins TRBV10-3 to TRBJ2-7; the D gene TCRdb calls, TRBD1, cannot be checked with no DNA. CDR1 is ENHRY and CDR2 is SYGVKD in the germline V gene. This CDR3 has 14 amino acids.

V is TRBV12-3 or TRBV12-4 and J is TRBJ2-5. CDR3 size: 13 residues. The CDR3 loop reads CASSFAVLETQYF.

This chain connects TRBV12-3 or TRBV12-4 to TRBJ2-3; TCRdb's D gene call, TRBD2, goes unchecked for lack of DNA. The CDR3 is 17 amino acids. CDR3 sequence reads: CASSLRLRGGVTDTQYF.

The V and J genes are TRBV6-5 and TRBJ2-2; absent DNA, TCRdb's TRBD2 call cannot be checked. CDR1 and CDR2 (germline): MNHEY, SVGAGI. CDR3 size: 16 residues. CDR3 protein: CASSSWTSGTSGELFF.

V is TRBV19 and J is TRBJ2-2; TCRdb names TRBD2, which stays unverified in the absence of DNA. The germline V gene encodes CDR1 LNHDA and CDR2 SQIVND (reference sequence). This CDR3 region has 15 residues. The CDR3 here is CASSIDQRALMELFF.

This chain connects TRBV12-3 or TRBV12-4 to TRBJ2-5; TCRdb's D call of TRBD2 is untestable without DNA. The CDR3 extends over 18 amino acids. The CDR3 is CASSTIGLAETLQETQYF.

The chain uses TRBV9 and TRBJ2-2. The CDR3 extends over 13 amino acids. The V gene's germline CDR1 is SGDLS and CDR2 YYNGEE. This CDR3 reads CASSVATSGELFF.

The chain recombines TRBV25-1 with TRBJ1-4. This CDR3 has 11 residues. Per the germline V gene, CDR1 is MGHDK and CDR2 is SYGVNS. CDR3 loop: CASSESVELFF.

The rearrangement uses TRBV12-3 or TRBV12-4 and TRBJ2-2; TCRdb's D call of TRBD1 is untestable without DNA. The CDR3 contains 14 residues. The CDR3 is CASSPTGPTGELFF.

V is TRBV29-1 and J is TRBJ1-2; TCRdb picks TRBD1, but there is no DNA to check that call. The CDR3 extends over 13 amino acids. The germline gives CDR1 SQVTM, CDR2 ANQGSEA. The CDR3 region is CSVGGTGGVGYTF.

This chain joins TRBV6-2 or TRBV6-3 and TRBJ2-1; with no DNA, the TCRdb D assignment of TRBD2 cannot be verified. CDR1 is MNHEY, CDR2 SVGEGT, per germline. The CDR3 is 14 amino acids. The CDR3 spells CASSYGGTLNEQFF.

The V gene is TRBV5-4, the J gene TRBJ2-5; the D call from TCRdb, TRBD1, cannot be confirmed without DNA. Germline-derived CDR1 and CDR2 are SGHNT and YYREEE (reference sequence). The CDR3 totals 15 residues. CDR3 residues: CASSLLPGAQETQYF.

V gene TRBV5-5 combines with J gene TRBJ2-1; TCRdb proposes TRBD1, but this gene call is untestable without DNA. There are 15 residues in the CDR3. Looked up from germline, CDR1 is SGHKS and CDR2 is YYEKEE (reference sequence). CDR3 amino acids: CASSPYIRDSEKQFF.

The chain links TRBV12-3 or TRBV12-4 to TRBJ2-3. The CDR3 contains 15 residues. The CDR3 protein is CASSPMDGSTDTQYF.

This chain links TRBV6-2 or TRBV6-3 with TRBJ2-3; lacking DNA, the TRBD2 call made by TCRdb goes unchecked. CDR1 MNHEY and CDR2 SVGEGT come from the germline V gene. This CDR3 is built from 15 residues. The CDR3 region is CASSRLAIPTDTQYF.

J is TRBJ1-2 and V is TRBV6-6. Germline CDR1 is MNHNY and CDR2 is SVGAGI (reference sequence). The CDR3 runs to 13 residues. The CDR3 here is CASSSGPNYGYTF.

This chain joins TRBV5-5 and TRBJ2-7; TCRdb's D call of TRBD2 is untestable without DNA. Per the germline V gene, CDR1 is SGHKS and CDR2 is YYEKEE (reference sequence). The CDR3 has 15 amino acids. The CDR3 region is CASSGRAGGPYEQYF.

This chain connects TRBV7-2 to TRBJ2-1; there is no DNA to check the TCRdb D call of TRBD1. The CDR3 runs 15 residues. In germline, CDR1 is SGHTA, CDR2 FQGNSA. This CDR3 is CASSLASQGGIEQFF. Combining the CDR3 with reference TRBV7-2 and TRBJ2-1 gives the whole variable domain GAGVSQSPSNKVTEKGKDVELRCDPISGHTALYWYRQSLGQGLEFLIYFQGNSAPDKSGLPSDRFSAERTGGSVSTLTIQRTQQEDSAVYLCASSLASQGGIEQFFGPGTRLTVL.

The chain links TRBV20-1 to TRBJ2-1; the TCRdb call, TRBD2, lacks DNA for checking. Per the germline V gene, CDR1 is DFQATT and CDR2 is SNEGSKA (reference sequence). This CDR3 has 18 residues. The CDR3 loop reads CSAGGTSVSKISYNEQFF.

V usage is TRBV6-4 and J usage is TRBJ2-3. CDR1 and CDR2 (germline): MRHNA, SNTAGT. The CDR3 is 12 amino acids. CDR3 sequence: CASSDGPNTQYF.

The V call is TRBV12-3 or TRBV12-4, the J call TRBJ2-3; TCRdb's D call, TRBD2, is unchecked because there is no DNA. The CDR3 consists of 14 residues. The CDR3 loop is CASSRSTAADTQYF.

J is TRBJ1-2 and V is TRBV24-1; the D gene TCRdb calls, TRBD1, cannot be checked with no DNA. Germline CDR1 reads KGHDR; CDR2 reads SFDVKD. The CDR3 covers 14 residues. CDR3 region: CATSDLRQGVGYTF.

The J gene is TRBJ1-2, the V gene TRBV12-3 or TRBV12-4. This CDR3 is built from 14 residues. This chain's CDR3 is CASSWSVANYGYTF.